Shown below are 19 T cell receptor beta chains from a single sample sequenced in a study of identical twins. TCRdb ran MiXCR on the 5' RACE reads and lists one entry per CDR3 protein. The table has 690,000 or so distinct CDR3 sequences, under 9% seen once; the top ten hold 0.85% to 1%. This sample was shared with a second study, whose subject was yellow fever vaccine responses in identical twins.

Sequenced material: PBMCs. The receptors derive from a woman aged 18 to 35 in good health.

This clonotype was recorded at least ten times. The rearrangement links TRBV7-2 to TRBJ2-3, with D possibly matching TRBD2 (5 bases). CDR1 is SGHTA, CDR2 FQGNSA, per germline. V was clipped by 5 bases and J by 0 bases, with 12 bases between them. The CDR3 totals 15 residues. CDR3 residues: CASSLSGKSTDTQYF. In nucleotides, the CDR3 is TGTGCCAGCAGCCTAAGCGGCAAAAGCACAGATACGCAGTATTTT. Drawing the rest from reference TRBV7-2 and TRBJ2-3, the complete variable domain is GAGVSQSPSNKVTEKGKDVELRCDPISGHTALYWYRQSLGQGLEFLIYFQGNSAPDKSGLPSDRFSAERTGGSVSTLTIQRTQQEDSAVYLCASSLSGKSTDTQYFGPGTRLTVL.

This clonotype was counted only a few times. V gene TRBV7-8 combines with J gene TRBJ2-3; D is perhaps TRBD2 (7 bases). Germline CDR1 and CDR2: SGHVS and FQNEAQ. The length of the CDR3 is 16 residues. The V end lost 2 bases, the J end lost 6 bases, and 18 bases lay between the germline ends. The CDR3 sequence: CASSLREGQGRDTQYF. CDR3 in DNA: TGTGCCAGCAGCTTAAGGGAGGGGCAGGGGCGGGATACGCAGTATTTT. The whole variable domain, remainder taken from reference TRBV7-8 and TRBJ2-3, is GAGVSQSPRYKVAKRGQDVALRCDPISGHVSLFWYQQALGQGPEFLTYFQNEAQLDKSGLPSDRFFAERPEGSVSTLKIQRTQQEDSAVYLCASSLREGQGRDTQYFGPGTRLTVL.

A few counts support this clonotype. This chain joins TRBV12-3 or TRBV12-4 and TRBJ1-2, with 7 bases aligning to TRBD1. Unmatched junction bases numbered 6, after V lost 2 bases and J lost 6 bases. The CDR3 has 14 residues. The CDR3 DNA reads TGTGCCAGCAGTTTAAGACAGGGAAAGGATGGCTACACCTTC. Its translation: CASSLRQGKDGYTF.

This rearrangement joins TRBV28 to TRBJ2-1; 11 bases are a match to TRBD2. CDR1 and CDR2 (germline): MDHEN, SYDVKM. The CDR3 is 15 residues long. Unmatched junction bases numbered 4, after V lost 3 bases and J lost 6 bases. For the CDR3, the DNA is TGTGCCAGCAGTTTGCCGACTAGCGGGGTCAATGAGCAGTTCTTC. Protein product: CASSLPTSGVNEQFF.

This chain links TRBV10-3 with TRBJ2-2; perhaps TRBD2 as D (5 bases). The V gene's germline CDR1 is ENHRY and CDR2 SYGVKD. Trimming shortened V by 11 bases and J by 7 bases, and 8 bases separated the two germline ends. This CDR3 region has 10 residues. The CDR3 spells CAARGGELFF. DNA of the CDR3: TGTGCCGCCCGGGGCGGGGAGCTGTTTTTT.

The sample holds a few counts of this clonotype. The chain carries TRBV18 and TRBJ2-7, with 7 bases identical to TRBD2. The CDR3 covers 13 residues. Germline V gene lookup returns CDR1 KGHSH and CDR2 LQKENI. V shed 3 bases and J 2 bases; nucleotides not matched to a gene: 1. The DNA for the CDR3 is TGTGCCAGCTCACCGGGAGGGCCCTACGAGCAGTACTTC. Its translation: CASSPGGPYEQYF.

This clonotype was seen a few times. The V gene is TRBV5-1, the J gene TRBJ2-2; tentatively, D is TRBD1 or TRBD2 (5 bases each). Looked up from germline, CDR1 is SGHRS and CDR2 is YFSETQ. V was pared by 4 bases and J by 4 bases, with 17 bases between. The CDR3 spans 16 residues. Here the CDR3 reads CASSRGQREGTGELFF. The CDR3 nucleotides read TGCGCCAGCAGCCGGGGCCAGCGTGAGGGCACCGGGGAGCTGTTTTTT.

The chain employs TRBV6-2 or TRBV6-3 and TRBJ1-4; no reliable D call. This CDR3 spans 20 amino acids. With 0 bases removed from V and 8 bases from J, the gap between germline ends came to 28 bases. Germline CDR1 MNHEY, CDR2 SVGEGT. CDR3 sequence reads: CASSYSYRYYPLVAREKLFF. The CDR3 bases are TGTGCCAGCAGTTACTCTTATCGCTACTATCCTCTCGTCGCGCGAGAAAAACTGTTTTTT.

This clonotype was counted a few times. The rearrangement uses TRBV7-9 and TRBJ1-5; unclear D gene. This CDR3 contains 12 residues. Germline CDR1 reads SEHNR; CDR2 reads FQNEAQ (reference sequence). V was cut by 1 base and J by 9 bases, with 7 bases left in between. As DNA, the CDR3 is TGTGCCAGCAGCTTAGGTGGCCTGCCCCAGCATTTT. This encodes CASSLGGLPQHF.

The rearrangement uses TRBV20-1 and TRBJ2-3, with 15 positions matching TRBD2. Germline CDR1 reads DFQATT; CDR2 reads SNEGSKA (reference sequence). There are 13 residues in the CDR3. The CDR3 region has the DNA TGCGGGGGACTAGCGGGAGGTTCAGATACGCAGTATTTT. This sequence encodes CGGLAGGSDTQYF.

This clonotype was recorded at least ten times. The rearrangement links TRBV7-8 to TRBJ2-1; 9 bases fit TRBD2. Germline V CDR1 and CDR2: SGHVS, FQNEAQ. V dropped 2 bases and J dropped 6; count of bases not matched to a gene: 5. The CDR3 totals 15 residues. The CDR3 DNA sequence: TGTGCCAGCAGCTTAAATAGCGGGAGCTTCAATGAGCAGTTCTTC. It codes for CASSLNSGSFNEQFF.

The genes are TRBV25-1 and TRBJ2-7; D might be TRBD1 or TRBD2, each matching 6 bases. This CDR3 is built from 14 residues. V shed 3 bases and J shed 1 base, with 10 bases lying between them. Germline CDR1 is MGHDK and CDR2 is SYGVNS. The CDR3 nucleotides are TGTGCCAGCAGTGAGGAGGGGGAGTCCTACGAGCAGTACTTC. Encoded protein: CASSEEGESYEQYF.

The CDR3 coding sequence is TGTGCCAGCAGCAGGACGGCGGGCACAGATACGCAGTATTTT. Translation gives CASSRTAGTDTQYF. The chain couples TRBV11-2 to TRBJ2-3; no firm D call. CDR1 is SGHAT, CDR2 FQNNGV, per germline. Trimming took off 5 bases at V and 1 base at J, with 10 bases between the two ends. The CDR3 contains 14 residues.

In this sample, this clonotype turned up a few times. The genes are TRBV6-2 or TRBV6-3 and TRBJ2-3; 8 nucleotides agree with TRBD1. J was trimmed by 4 bases and V by 6 bases; bases with no gene match: 9. CDR1 MNHEY and CDR2 SVGEGT come from the germline V gene. The CDR3 is 15 amino acids. CDR3 region: CASRDDRGMADTQYF. Written as DNA, the CDR3 is TGTGCCAGCAGGGATGACAGGGGTATGGCAGATACGCAGTATTTT.

Comment on this clonotype: The junction departs from germline at one end; a sequencing error may be responsible. The J gene is TRBJ2-3, the V gene TRBV5-6; 8 nucleotides align to TRBD1. The CDR3 sequence is 15 residues long. CDR1 is SGHDT, CDR2 YYEEEE, per germline. CDR3 DNA sequence: TGTGCCAGCAGCTTGGTGGACAGGGCATTAGATGCGCAGTATTTT. Its protein product is CASSLVDRALDAQYF.

This clonotype has a handful of counts. The rearrangement uses TRBV28 and TRBJ1-1; D gene unclear. Trimming stripped 1 base from V and 5 bases from J, with 17 bases between. Germline V CDR1 and CDR2: MDHEN, SYDVKM. The CDR3 is 16 amino acids. CDR3 sequence (DNA): TGTGCCAGCAGTTTATTGTTGGGAGCCGGAGTAACTGAAGCTTTCTTT. Translation: CASSLLLGAGVTEAFF.

This clonotype was picked up a small number of times. The chain uses TRBV7-3 and TRBJ2-3, with a tentative D call TRBD2 (6 bases). The V gene lost 4 bases and the J gene lost 6 bases, with 11 bases spanning the gap. Germline assignment: CDR1 SGHTA and CDR2 FQGTGA. The CDR3 is 13 residues long. CDR3 nucleotide sequence: TGTGCCAGCAGCTCGACTAGAGCGGATACGCAGTATTTT. Translated: CASSSTRADTQYF.

This clonotype was detected many times. At one end, the junction sequence differs from germline, possibly due to a read error. The chain couples TRBV7-7 to TRBJ2-1; no clear D gene. The CDR3 has 16 residues. Germline V CDR1 and CDR2: SSHAT, FNYEAQ (reference sequence). The CDR3 is CASSLSPNSPYNEQFF. CDR3 DNA sequence: TGTGCTAGCAGCCTCAGCCCGAACAGCCCCTACAATGAGCAGTTCTTC.

V is TRBV10-1 and J is TRBJ2-7, with D tentatively TRBD1 (5 bases). Germline CDR1 reads WNHNN; CDR2 reads SYGVQD (reference sequence). V dropped 2 bases and J dropped 6 bases, with 8 bases sitting between them. The CDR3 sequence is 12 residues long. The CDR3 region has the DNA TGCGCCAGCAGTGAGAGAAGGGGCGAGCAGTACTTC. Amino acid sequence: CASSERRGEQYF.